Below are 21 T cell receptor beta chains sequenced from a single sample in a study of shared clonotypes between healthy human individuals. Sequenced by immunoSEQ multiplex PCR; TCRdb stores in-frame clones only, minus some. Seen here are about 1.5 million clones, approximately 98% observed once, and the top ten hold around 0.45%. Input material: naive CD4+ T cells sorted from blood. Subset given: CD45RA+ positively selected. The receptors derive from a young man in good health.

This CDR3 is CASRPAGGPSGTQYF. The CDR3 region has the DNA TGCGCCAGCCGGCCGGCAGGGGGCCCTTCTGGTACGCAGTATTTT. This chain connects TRBV5-1 to TRBJ2-3; 8 bases are shared with TRBD1. This CDR3 contains 15 residues. The germline V gene has CDR1 SGHRS and CDR2 YFSETQ. Losses at the gene ends were 7 bases for V and 8 bases for J; bases not matched to a gene: 15.

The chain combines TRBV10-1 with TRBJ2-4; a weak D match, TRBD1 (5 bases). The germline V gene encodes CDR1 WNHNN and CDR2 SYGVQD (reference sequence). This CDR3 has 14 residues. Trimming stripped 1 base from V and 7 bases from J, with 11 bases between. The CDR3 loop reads CASSEYPGKNIQYF. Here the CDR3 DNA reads TGCGCCAGCAGTGAGTATCCAGGGAAGAACATTCAGTACTTC.

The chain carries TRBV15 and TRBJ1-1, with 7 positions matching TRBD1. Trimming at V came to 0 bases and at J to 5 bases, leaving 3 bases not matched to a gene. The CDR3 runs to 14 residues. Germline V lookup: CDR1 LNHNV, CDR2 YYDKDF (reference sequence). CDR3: CATSRDRQGTEAFF. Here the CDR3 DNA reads TGTGCCACCAGCAGAGATCGACAGGGTACTGAAGCTTTCTTT.

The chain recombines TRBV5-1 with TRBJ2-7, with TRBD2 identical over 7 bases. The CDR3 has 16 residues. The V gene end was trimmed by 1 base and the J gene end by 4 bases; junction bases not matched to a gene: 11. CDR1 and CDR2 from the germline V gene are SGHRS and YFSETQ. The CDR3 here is CASSLFSGRIGYEQYF. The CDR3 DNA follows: TGCGCCAGCAGCTTGTTTAGCGGGCGTATAGGGTACGAGCAGTACTTC.

CDR3 DNA: TGTGCCAGCAGTGGGCCAGGGAAGGCGCAGCCCCAGCATTTT. Translating gives CASSGPGKAQPQHF. The rearrangement joins TRBV2 to TRBJ1-5; D is perhaps TRBD1 (5 bases). V lost 4 bases, J lost 7 bases, and 14 bases lay in between. The germline V gene has CDR1 SNHLY and CDR2 FYNNEI. The CDR3 is 14 residues long.

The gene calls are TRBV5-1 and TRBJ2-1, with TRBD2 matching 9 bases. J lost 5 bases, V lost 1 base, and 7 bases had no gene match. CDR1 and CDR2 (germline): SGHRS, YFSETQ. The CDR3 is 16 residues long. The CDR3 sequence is CASSLIPSGTDNEQFF. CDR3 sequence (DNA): TGCGCCAGCAGCTTGATCCCTAGCGGGACTGACAATGAGCAGTTCTTC.

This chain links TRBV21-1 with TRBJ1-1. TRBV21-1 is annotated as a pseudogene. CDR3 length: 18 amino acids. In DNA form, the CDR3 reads TGTGCCAGCAGCAAAAGAATCGGAAGAGGGCAACTGAACACTGAAGCTTTCTTT. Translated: CASSKRIGRGQLNTEAFF.

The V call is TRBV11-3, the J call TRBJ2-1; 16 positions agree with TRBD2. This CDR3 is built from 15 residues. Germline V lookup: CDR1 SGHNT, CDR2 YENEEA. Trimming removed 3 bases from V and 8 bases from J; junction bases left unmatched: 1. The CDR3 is CASSFGTSGRDEQFF. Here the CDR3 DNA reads TGTGCCAGCAGCTTCGGGACTAGCGGGAGGGATGAGCAGTTCTTC.

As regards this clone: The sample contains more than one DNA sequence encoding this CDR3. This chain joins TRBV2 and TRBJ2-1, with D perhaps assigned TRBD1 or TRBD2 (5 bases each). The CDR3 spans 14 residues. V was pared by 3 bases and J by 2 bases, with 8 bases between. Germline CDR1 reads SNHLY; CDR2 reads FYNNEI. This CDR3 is CASSDRGPYNEQFF. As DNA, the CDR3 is TGTGCCAGCAGTGACCGGGGACCCTACAATGAGCAGTTCTTC.

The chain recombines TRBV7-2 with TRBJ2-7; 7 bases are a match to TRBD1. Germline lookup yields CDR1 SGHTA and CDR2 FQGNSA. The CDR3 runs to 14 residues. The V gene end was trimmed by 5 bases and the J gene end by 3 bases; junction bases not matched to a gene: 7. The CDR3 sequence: CASSQRQGNYEQYF. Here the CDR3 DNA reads TGTGCCAGCAGCCAAAGACAGGGAAACTACGAGCAGTACTTC.

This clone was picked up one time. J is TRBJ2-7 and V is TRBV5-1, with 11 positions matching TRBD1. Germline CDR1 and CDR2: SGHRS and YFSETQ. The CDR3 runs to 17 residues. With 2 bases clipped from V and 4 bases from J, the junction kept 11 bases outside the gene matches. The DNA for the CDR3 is TGCGCCAGCAGCTTCAAGGTTGCGGGACAGGGGGAGTACGAGCAGTACTTC. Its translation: CASSFKVAGQGEYEQYF.

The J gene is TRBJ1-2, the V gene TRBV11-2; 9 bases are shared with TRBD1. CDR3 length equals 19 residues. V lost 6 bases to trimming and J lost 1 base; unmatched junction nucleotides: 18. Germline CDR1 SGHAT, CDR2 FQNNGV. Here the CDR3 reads CASSPIRDRVSGGNYGYTF. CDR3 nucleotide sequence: TGTGCCAGCAGTCCTATTAGGGACAGGGTCTCGGGAGGTAACTATGGCTACACCTTC.

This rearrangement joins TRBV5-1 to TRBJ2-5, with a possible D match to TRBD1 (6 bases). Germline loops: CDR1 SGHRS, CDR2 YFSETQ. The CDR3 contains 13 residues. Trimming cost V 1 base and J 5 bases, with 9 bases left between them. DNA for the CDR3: TGCGCCAGCAGCTTGCAGGGGATGGAGACCCAGTACTTC. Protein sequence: CASSLQGMETQYF. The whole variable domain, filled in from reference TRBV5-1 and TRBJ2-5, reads KAGVTQTPRYLIKTRGQQVTLSCSPISGHRSVSWYQQTPGQGLQFLFEYFSETQRNKGNFPGRFSGRQFSNSRSEMNVSTLELGDSALYLCASSLQGMETQYFGPGTRLLVL.

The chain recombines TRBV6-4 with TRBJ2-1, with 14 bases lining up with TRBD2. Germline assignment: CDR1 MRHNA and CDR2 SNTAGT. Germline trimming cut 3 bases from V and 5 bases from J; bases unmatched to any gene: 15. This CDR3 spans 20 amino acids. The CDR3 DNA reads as TGTGCCAGCAGTGAATTCCTGACTAGCGGGAGGGCCGGATCGGACAATGAGCAGTTCTTC. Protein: CASSEFLTSGRAGSDNEQFF.

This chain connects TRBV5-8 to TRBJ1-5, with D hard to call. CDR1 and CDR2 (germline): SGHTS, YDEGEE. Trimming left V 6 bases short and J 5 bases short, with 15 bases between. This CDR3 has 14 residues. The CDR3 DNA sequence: TGTGCCAGCATCAAACCTATAGGAGATCAGCCCCAGCATTTT. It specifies CASIKPIGDQPQHF.

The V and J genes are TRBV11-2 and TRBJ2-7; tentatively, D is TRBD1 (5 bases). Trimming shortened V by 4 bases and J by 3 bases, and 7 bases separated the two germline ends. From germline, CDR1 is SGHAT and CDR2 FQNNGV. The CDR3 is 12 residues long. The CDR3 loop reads CASSWGSYEQYF. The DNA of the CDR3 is TGTGCCAGCAGCTGGGGCAGCTACGAGCAGTACTTC.

CDR3 DNA: TGCGCCAGCAGAATTTTTTCGGGGGGTGCCTCCTACAATGAGCAGTTCTTC. Translated: CASRIFSGGASYNEQFF. This chain links TRBV5-1 with TRBJ2-1; 7 bases agree with TRBD2. Germline lookup yields CDR1 SGHRS and CDR2 YFSETQ. The V segment lost 5 bases and the J segment 0 bases; nucleotides outside the gene matches: 11. This CDR3 comprises 17 residues.

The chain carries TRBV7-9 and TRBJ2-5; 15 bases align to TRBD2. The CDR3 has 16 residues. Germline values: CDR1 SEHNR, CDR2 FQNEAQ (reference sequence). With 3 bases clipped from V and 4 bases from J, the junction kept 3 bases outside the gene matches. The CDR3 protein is CASSFGTSGRLETQYF. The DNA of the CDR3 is TGTGCCAGCAGCTTCGGGACTAGCGGGAGGCTAGAGACCCAGTACTTC.

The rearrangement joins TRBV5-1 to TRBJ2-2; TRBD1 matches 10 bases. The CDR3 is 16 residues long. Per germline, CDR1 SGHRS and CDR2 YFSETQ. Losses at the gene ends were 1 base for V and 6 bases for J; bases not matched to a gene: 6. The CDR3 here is CASSLTGTGVAGELFF. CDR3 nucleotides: TGCGCCAGCAGCTTGACCGGGACAGGGGTCGCCGGGGAGCTGTTTTTT.

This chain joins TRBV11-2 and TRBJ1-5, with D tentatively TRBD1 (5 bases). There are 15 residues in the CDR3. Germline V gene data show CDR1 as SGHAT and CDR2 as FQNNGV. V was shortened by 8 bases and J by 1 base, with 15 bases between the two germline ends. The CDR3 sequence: CASGLGTVSNQPQHF. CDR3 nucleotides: TGTGCCAGCGGACTCGGGACCGTCAGCAATCAGCCCCAGCATTTT.

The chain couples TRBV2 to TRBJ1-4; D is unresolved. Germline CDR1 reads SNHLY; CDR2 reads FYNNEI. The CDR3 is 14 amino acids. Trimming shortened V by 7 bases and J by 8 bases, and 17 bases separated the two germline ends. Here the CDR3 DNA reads TGTGCCAGCACGTATCTCGGGAGTTTCGAAAAACTGTTTTTT. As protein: CASTYLGSFEKLFF.